Below, 30 T cell receptor beta chains from the same sample are listed, as sequenced in a study of blood T cell repertoires in COVID-19. Profiled with immunoSEQ multiplex PCR; TCRdb holds only in-frame clones, not every one. The sample includes about 42,000 clones, approximately 85% seen only once; the top ten take less than 15%. Material: peripheral blood. These receptors all come from a woman in her 70s in a cohort sampled during active COVID-19.

The rearrangement uses TRBV5-1 and TRBJ1-4; D unclear. The V and J ends lost 3 bases and 8 bases respectively, with 17 bases between them. The CDR3 is 15 residues long. Germline V gene data show CDR1 as SGHRS and CDR2 as YFSETQ. Here the CDR3 reads CASSYPREGGEKLFF. The CDR3 region has the DNA TGCGCCAGCAGCTACCCTCGGGAAGGAGGGGAAAAACTGTTTTTT.

The V and J genes are TRBV21-1 and TRBJ2-1; TRBD2, the table's D call, lacks a check against the DNA. TRBV21-1 corresponds to a pseudogene. The CDR3 totals 17 residues. The CDR3, as DNA: TGTGCCAGCAGCAAAGGCCACTCTAGCGGGAATCACAATGAGCAGTTCTTC. Translated, it gives CASSKGHSSGNHNEQFF.

In its sample, this clone was seen once. The chain carries TRBV7-2 and TRBJ2-1, with a possible D match to TRBD2 (7 bases). This CDR3 spans 14 amino acids. Trimming stripped 1 base from V and 9 bases from J, with 13 bases between. Germline CDR1 and CDR2: SGHTA and FQGNSA. The CDR3 here is CASSLVGGGGEQFF. In nucleotides, the CDR3 is TGTGCCAGCAGCTTAGTGGGGGGAGGGGGTGAGCAGTTCTTC.

This rearrangement joins TRBV5-1 to TRBJ2-3; maybe TRBD2 (6 bases). The length of the CDR3 is 11 residues. Germline CDR1 and CDR2: SGHRS and YFSETQ. V lost 6 bases to trimming and J lost 7 bases, with 9 bases between them. The CDR3 region has the DNA TGCGCCAGCACTCGGGAGTATACGCAGTATTTT. Its protein product is CASTREYTQYF.

This clone was seen a handful of times. The sample has other DNA sequences that encode this CDR3 too. The rearrangement uses TRBV7-9 and TRBJ2-7, with 9 bases identical to TRBD1. The length of the CDR3 is 13 residues. Germline lookup yields CDR1 SEHNR and CDR2 FQNEAQ (reference sequence). J was trimmed by 1 base and V by 6 bases; bases with no gene match: 1. CDR3 nucleotides: TGTGCCAGCAGACAGGGGGCATCCTACGAGCAGTACTTC. Its translation is CASRQGASYEQYF.

This clone appeared once. J is TRBJ2-1 and V is TRBV7-9; D ambiguous. The CDR3 is 13 amino acids. The V gene lost 4 bases and the J gene lost 2 bases, with 6 bases spanning the gap. Looked up from germline, CDR1 is SEHNR and CDR2 is FQNEAQ (reference sequence). The CDR3 here is CASSSEAYNEQFF. As DNA, the CDR3 is TGTGCCAGCAGCTCAGAGGCCTACAATGAGCAGTTCTTC.

The chain carries TRBV30 and TRBJ1-5; the D gene is possibly TRBD1 (5 bases). Germline-derived CDR1 and CDR2 are GTSNPN and SVGIG (reference sequence). The V end was cut by 5 bases, the J end by 2 bases, with 10 bases between. The CDR3 is 13 amino acids. This CDR3 is CAWGQGGNQPQHF. Here the CDR3 DNA reads TGTGCCTGGGGCCAGGGTGGCAATCAGCCCCAGCATTTT.

This chain connects TRBV6-4 to TRBJ2-2; TRBD1 matches 9 bases. This CDR3 comprises 15 residues. From germline, CDR1 is MRHNA and CDR2 SNTAGT. V trimming: 8 bases; J trimming: 2 bases; junction bases outside the gene matches: 6. Written as DNA, the CDR3 is TGTGCCAGCGGGAGGACAGGGGAAAACACCGGGGAGCTGTTTTTT. This codes for CASGRTGENTGELFF.

This clone was counted a single time. The rearrangement uses TRBV28 and TRBJ1-2; D perhaps matches TRBD1 (5 bases). V lost 3 bases, J lost 7 bases, and 30 bases lay in between. The CDR3 consists of 19 residues. The germline V gene has CDR1 MDHEN and CDR2 SYDVKM. The CDR3 is CASSFRFTGQGGLNGGYTF. The CDR3 DNA follows: TGTGCCAGCAGTTTTAGGTTTACGGGGCAGGGAGGCCTTAACGGTGGCTACACCTTC.

This rearrangement joins TRBV9 to TRBJ2-5; D is possibly TRBD2 (5 bases). V lost 2 bases, J lost 7 bases, and 12 bases lay in between. Germline assignment: CDR1 SGDLS and CDR2 YYNGEE. The CDR3 spans 13 residues. The CDR3 DNA reads as TGTGCCAGCAGCGTGGACTTTATTGGGACCCAGTACTTC. Translation: CASSVDFIGTQYF.

The V and J genes are TRBV27 and TRBJ2-2; 7 bases align to TRBD1. Losses at the gene ends were 8 bases for V and 3 bases for J; bases not matched to a gene: 3. CDR1 and CDR2 from the germline V gene are MNHEY and SMNVEV (reference sequence). This CDR3 has 13 amino acids. The CDR3 DNA sequence: TGTGCCAGCGGGACAGACTACACCGGGGAGCTGTTTTTT. This sequence encodes CASGTDYTGELFF.

The chain couples TRBV4-1 to TRBJ1-1; D unclear. Germline CDR1 reads MGHRA; CDR2 reads YSYEKL. This CDR3 comprises 14 residues. Deletions cut 3 bases from V and 0 bases from J, with 8 bases between. CDR3 sequence reads: CASSQPGMNTEAFF. The CDR3 DNA sequence: TGCGCCAGCAGCCAGCCGGGTATGAACACTGAAGCTTTCTTT.

The chain carries TRBV6-6 and TRBJ2-2; D gene ambiguous. This CDR3 is 14 amino acids long. Germline loops: CDR1 MNHNY, CDR2 SVGAGI (reference sequence). The V end lost 7 bases, the J end lost 0 bases, and 9 bases lay between the germline ends. The CDR3 nucleotides read TGTGCCAGCAACTCGGGTGCGAACACCGGGGAGCTGTTTTTT. This codes for CASNSGANTGELFF.

This clone was counted a few times. The chain has TRBV28 and TRBJ1-5; D is possibly TRBD1 (5 bases). V dropped 3 bases and J dropped 4 bases, with 10 bases sitting between them. This CDR3 is 14 amino acids long. Germline CDR1 MDHEN, CDR2 SYDVKM. This chain's CDR3 is CASSFRAGNQPQHF. In DNA form, the CDR3 reads TGTGCCAGCAGTTTCCGGGCAGGGAATCAGCCCCAGCATTTT.

This chain joins TRBV6-5 and TRBJ1-5; perhaps TRBD1 as D (6 bases). This CDR3 contains 15 residues. Between the trimmed V and J ends, which lost 6 bases and 3 bases, there was a span of 15 bases. CDR1 and CDR2 from the germline V gene are MNHEY and SVGAGI. CDR3 in amino acids: CASSPGVGDNQPQHF. The CDR3 DNA is TGTGCCAGCAGCCCAGGGGTTGGGGACAATCAGCCCCAGCATTTT.

The chain links TRBV6-6 to TRBJ1-1; 8 positions match TRBD1. This CDR3 contains 13 residues. Germline trimming cut 8 bases from V and 4 bases from J; bases unmatched to any gene: 6. Germline V gene sequence: CDR1 MNHNY, CDR2 SVGAGI (reference sequence). The CDR3 region is CASPGGGGTEAFF. The CDR3 coding sequence is TGTGCCAGCCCAGGGGGCGGCGGCACTGAAGCTTTCTTT.

V gene TRBV3-1 (or the pseudogene TRBV3-2) combines with J gene TRBJ2-7; 9 nucleotides match TRBD2. The J segment lost 5 bases and the V segment lost 1 base, leaving 3 bases of the junction unmatched. This CDR3 is built from 14 residues. Germline V gene sequence: CDR1 LGHDT, CDR2 YNNKEL (reference sequence). The CDR3 sequence is CASSQVAGVNEQYF. CDR3 nucleotide sequence: TGTGCCAGCAGCCAAGTAGCGGGAGTAAACGAGCAGTACTTC.

The chain uses TRBV5-4 and TRBJ2-1, with TRBD2 matching over 10 bases. CDR3 size: 16 residues. CDR1 is SGHNT and CDR2 is YYREEE in the germline V gene (reference sequence). J lost 3 bases, V lost 6 bases, and 9 bases had no gene match. The CDR3 spells CASTLSGTSDYNEQFF. Written as DNA, the CDR3 is TGTGCCAGCACTTTATCCGGGACTAGCGACTACAATGAGCAGTTCTTC. The full variable domain, in which reference TRBV5-4 and TRBJ2-1 provide the parts outside the CDR3, is ETGVTQSPTHLIKTRGQQVTLRCSSQSGHNTVSWYQQALGQGPQFIFQYYREEENGRGNFPPRFSGLQFPNYSSELNVNALELDDSALYLCASTLSGTSDYNEQFFGPGTRLTVL.

This clone was seen once. The V and J genes are TRBV6-1 and TRBJ2-3; 13 nucleotides align to TRBD2. Germline V gene lookup returns CDR1 MNHNS and CDR2 SASEGT. The CDR3 has 16 amino acids. V shed 3 bases, J shed 3 bases, and the junction held 3 bases outside the gene matches. Here the CDR3 DNA reads TGTGCCAGCAGTGAGCCGGGACTAGCGGGGACAGATACGCAGTATTTT. Translation gives CASSEPGLAGTDTQYF.

The V gene is TRBV28, the J gene TRBJ2-3, with TRBD1 matching over 8 bases. In germline, CDR1 is MDHEN, CDR2 SYDVKM. This CDR3 is 16 amino acids long. After removal of 1 base from V and 4 bases from J, the junction contained 7 bases not matched to a gene. CDR3 nucleotides: TGTGCCAGCAGTTTATCCTCAGGGGGCGCAGCAGATACGCAGTATTTT. It specifies CASSLSSGGAADTQYF.

The chain employs TRBV2 and TRBJ2-7; possibly TRBD1 for D (6 bases). The CDR3 length is 13 residues. CDR1 is SNHLY, CDR2 FYNNEI, per germline. Trimming cost V 6 bases and J 2 bases, with 11 bases left between them. CDR3 nucleotides: TGTGCCAGCAGCTTACAGGGCCCCTACGAGCAGTACTTC. It codes for CASSLQGPYEQYF.

The chain uses TRBV28 and TRBJ2-1; the D gene is possibly TRBD2 (6 bases). The CDR3 extends over 17 amino acids. CDR1 and CDR2 (germline): MDHEN, SYDVKM. The V gene lost 4 bases and the J gene lost 3 bases, with 19 bases spanning the gap. The CDR3 DNA reads as TGTGCCAGCAGTTCCGGGACTGTTTTAAATCACTACAATGAGCAGTTCTTC. Its protein is CASSSGTVLNHYNEQFF.

This sequence joins TRBV23-1 and TRBJ2-7, with TRBD1 as a possible D gene (5 bases). TRBV23-1 is recorded as an ORF, its role being uncertain. The CDR3 extends over 13 amino acids. The V gene lost 2 bases and the J gene lost 6 bases, with 11 bases spanning the gap. CDR3 sequence: CASSQDGAPEQYF. CDR3 DNA sequence: TGCGCCAGCAGTCAAGATGGGGCCCCCGAGCAGTACTTC.

The genes are TRBV4-3 and TRBJ1-3; a weak D match, TRBD1 (6 bases). The germline gives CDR1 LGHNA, CDR2 YSLEER. The CDR3 totals 16 residues. V was trimmed by 1 base and J by 2 bases, leaving 12 bases between them. In DNA form, the CDR3 reads TGCGCCAGCAGCCAAGGGTTTACAGGGCCTGGAAACACCATATATTTT. It translates to CASSQGFTGPGNTIYF.

This rearrangement joins TRBV6-1 to TRBJ2-7; D not resolved. V was cut by 2 bases and J by 0 bases, with 5 bases left in between. The CDR3 is 13 amino acids. CDR1 is MNHNS, CDR2 SASEGT, per germline. The CDR3 reads CASSEIHSYEQYF. CDR3 nucleotide sequence: TGTGCCAGCAGTGAAATTCACTCCTACGAGCAGTACTTC.

The chain joins TRBV29-1 to TRBJ2-7, with TRBD1 as a possible D gene (5 bases). The CDR3 spans 12 residues. V shed 6 bases and J shed 3 bases, with 12 bases lying between them. The V gene's germline CDR1 is SQVTM and CDR2 ANQGSEA. For the CDR3, the DNA is TGCAGCGTGGGGCCGGACGGCTACGAGCAGTACTTC. Amino acid sequence: CSVGPDGYEQYF.

The rearrangement links TRBV7-9 to TRBJ2-3; 11 nucleotides agree with TRBD2. This CDR3 has 17 residues. With 4 bases clipped from V and 4 bases from J, the junction kept 10 bases outside the gene matches. CDR1 SEHNR and CDR2 FQNEAQ come from the germline V gene (reference sequence). DNA of the CDR3: TGTGCCAGCAGCTCTTATCTAGCGGGAGGCGGGGCAGATACGCAGTATTTT. Translation: CASSSYLAGGGADTQYF.

The chain recombines TRBV7-9 with TRBJ2-3, with 7 bases lining up with TRBD2. CDR3 length: 15 residues. V lost 5 bases and J lost 1; bases outside the gene matches: 6. Germline V gene lookup returns CDR1 SEHNR and CDR2 FQNEAQ (reference sequence). CDR3: CASSRPSGGTDTQYF. CDR3 DNA sequence: TGTGCCAGCAGCCGTCCTAGCGGAGGCACAGATACGCAGTATTTT. Looking up the rest from reference TRBV7-9 and TRBJ2-3 gives the full variable domain: DTGVSQNPRHKITKRGQNVTFRCDPISEHNRLYWYRQTLGQGPEFLTYFQNEAQLEKSRLLSDRFSAERPKGSFSTLEIQRTEQGDSAMYLCASSRPSGGTDTQYFGPGTRLTVL.

This clone was picked up one time. CDR3 protein: CASSLGTDTGELFF. DNA of the CDR3: TGTGCCAGCAGCTTAGGGACTGACACCGGGGAGCTGTTTTTT. The V gene is TRBV7-2, the J gene TRBJ2-2; the D gene is possibly TRBD2 (5 bases). The CDR3 is 14 residues long. Germline V lookup: CDR1 SGHTA, CDR2 FQGNSA. Trimming removed 1 base at V and 3 bases at J, with 6 bases between. The full variable domain, rest sourced from reference TRBV7-2 and TRBJ2-2, is GAGVSQSPSNKVTEKGKDVELRCDPISGHTALYWYRQSLGQGLEFLIYFQGNSAPDKSGLPSDRFSAERTGGSVSTLTIQRTQQEDSAVYLCASSLGTDTGELFFGEGSRLTVL.

The CDR3 loop is CASGGQGMGQPQHF. For the CDR3, the DNA is TGTGCCAGCGGGGGACAGGGAATGGGTCAGCCCCAGCATTTT. This sequence joins TRBV6-6 and TRBJ1-5; TRBD1 agrees at 9 bases. V was pared by 8 bases and J by 6 bases, with 8 bases of the junction left unmatched. CDR1 MNHNY and CDR2 SVGAGI come from the germline V gene (reference sequence). The CDR3 contains 14 residues.